The clone carrying this T cell receptor (beta chain) was observed a few times. What it recognizes is unknown. This CDR3 comprises 16 residues. Germline V gene data show CDR1 as SGHRS and CDR2 as YFSETQ. V dropped 4 bases and J dropped 2 bases, with 13 bases sitting between them. The data derive from a study of response to subunit inactivated influenza vaccine. Study results and caveats: Authors proposed each seasonal influenza vaccination draws in few new T cells.

Each CDR3 protein is one row after TCRdb ran MiXCR on the RT-PCR reads. The data contain more than 700,000 distinct CDR3 sequences, approximately 22% of them singletons. This sequence was found in a man aged 45-60 years who received an inactivated influenza vaccine. The material sequenced was PBMCs from blood, taken around 5 days after vaccination. V is TRBV5-1 and J is TRBJ2-6; TRBD1 might be the D (6 bases). The CDR3: CASSGQGLAGANVLTF. CDR3 DNA sequence: TGCGCCAGCAGCGGGCAGGGGCTCGCTGGGGCCAACGTCCTGACTTTC. The variable domain in full, with the rest retrieved from reference TRBV5-1 and TRBJ2-6, is KAGVTQTPRYLIKTRGQQVTLSCSPISGHRSVSWYQQTPGQGLQFLFEYFSETQRNKGNFPGRFSGRQFSNSRSEMNVSTLELGDSALYLCASSGQGLAGANVLTFGAGSRLTVL.